This T cell receptor (beta chain) was observed in a study of T cells in Graves' hyperthyroidism and ophthalmopathy. Per the germline V gene, CDR1 is MDHEN and CDR2 is SYDVKM. The CDR3 is 13 amino acids. The germline V and J ends were trimmed by 4 bases and 8 bases, with 12 bases remaining between them. There were TCR beta CDR3 regions amplified from RNA transcripts. First-round RT-PCR targeting the TCR CDR3 was performed with the HTBI primer set. TCRdb independently ran MiXCR on the multiplex PCR reads; one entry per CDR3 protein. Of more than 450,000 distinct CDR3 sequences in the sample, around 15% were seen once. This clonotype was detected many times.

The TCR originated in a woman in her thirties or forties with Graves' hyperthyroidism. The sequenced sample was blood. The rearrangement joins TRBV28 to TRBJ2-1; D is possibly TRBD1 (6 bases). In DNA, the CDR3 is TGTGCCAGCAGTTCACAGGGTTTGCATGAGCAGTTCTTC. Translated: CASSSQGLHEQFF. Drawing the rest from reference TRBV28 and TRBJ2-1, the complete variable domain is DVKVTQSSRYLVKRTGEKVFLECVQDMDHENMFWYRQDPGLGLRLIYFSYDVKMKEKGDIPEGYSVSREKKERFSLILESASTNQTSMYLCASSSQGLHEQFFGPGTRLTVL.